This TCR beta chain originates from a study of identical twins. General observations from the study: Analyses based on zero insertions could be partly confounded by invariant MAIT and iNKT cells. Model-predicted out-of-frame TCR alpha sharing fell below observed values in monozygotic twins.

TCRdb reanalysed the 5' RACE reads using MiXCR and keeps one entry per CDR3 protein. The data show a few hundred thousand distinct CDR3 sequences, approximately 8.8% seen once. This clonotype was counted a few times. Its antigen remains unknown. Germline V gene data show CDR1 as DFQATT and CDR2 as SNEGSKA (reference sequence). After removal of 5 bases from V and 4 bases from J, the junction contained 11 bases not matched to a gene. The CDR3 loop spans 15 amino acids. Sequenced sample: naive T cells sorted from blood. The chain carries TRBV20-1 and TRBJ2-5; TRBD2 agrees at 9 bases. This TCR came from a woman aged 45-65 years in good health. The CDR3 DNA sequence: TGCAGTGCTGCGATGTTAGCGGGAGATGGAGAGACCCAGTACTTC. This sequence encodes CSAAMLAGDGETQYF.